The clone carrying this T cell receptor (beta chain) has only one observation. Its target is unknown. The data are from a study of vaccination effects on CD4 cells after COVID-19. CDR3 length: 18 amino acids. The germline V gene has CDR1 SGHTS and CDR2 YDEGEE. The V end was cut by 7 bases, the J end by 4 bases, with 27 bases between. Prior to sequencing, the ViraFEST assay stimulated PBMC with viral peptide pools, which expanded the antigen-specific CD4+ T cells. Between days 9 and 11 of culture, CD4+ T cells were separated out. Vaccine administered to participants consisted of two doses of either BNT162b2 or mRNA-1273. PBMC were cultured at roughly 2.2 million per well with around 9.2 IU/ml IL-2 and around 9 ug/ml peptides. The protocol was immunoSEQ multiplex PCR, while the TCRdb copy is restricted to in-frame clones and leaves out a portion. The sample lists over 50,000 clones, around three quarters seen once, with roughly 1.2% in the top ten.

This chain connects TRBV5-8 to TRBJ2-1; TRBD2 might be the D (5 bases). This specimen consisted of CD4+ T cells from PBMCs cultured with HCoV-229E spike peptides, obtained after COVID-19 vaccination. The sequence came from a human donor who received a COVID-19 vaccine. The CDR3 coding sequence is TGTGCCAGCCCGTCGGGCCTAAACAGAACCGGGGAGTACAATGAGCAGTTCTTC. Translation: CASPSGLNRTGEYNEQFF. The whole variable domain, remainder taken from reference TRBV5-8 and TRBJ2-1, is EAGVTQSPTHLIKTRGQQATLRCSPISGHTSVYWYQQALGLGLQFLLWYDEGEERNRGNFPPRFSGRQFPNYSSELNVNALELEDSALYLCASPSGLNRTGEYNEQFFGPGTRLTVL.